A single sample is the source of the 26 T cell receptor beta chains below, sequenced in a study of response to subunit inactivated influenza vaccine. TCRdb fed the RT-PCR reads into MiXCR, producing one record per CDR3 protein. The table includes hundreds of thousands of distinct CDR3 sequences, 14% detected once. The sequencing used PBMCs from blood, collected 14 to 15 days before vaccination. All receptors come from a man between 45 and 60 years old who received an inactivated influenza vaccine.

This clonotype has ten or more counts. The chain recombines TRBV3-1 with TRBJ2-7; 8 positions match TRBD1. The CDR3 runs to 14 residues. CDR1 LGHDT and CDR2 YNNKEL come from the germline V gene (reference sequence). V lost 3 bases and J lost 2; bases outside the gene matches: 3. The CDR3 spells CASSHGQGPYEQYF. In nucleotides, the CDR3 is TGTGCCAGCAGCCACGGACAGGGACCCTACGAGCAGTACTTC.

The CDR3 spells CASSSPSGVGPGELFF. The CDR3 DNA follows: TGTGCCAGCAGCTCACCAAGCGGAGTGGGCCCCGGGGAGCTGTTTTTT. The chain has TRBV7-9 and TRBJ2-2; D perhaps matches TRBD2 (5 bases). Germline CDR1 is SEHNR and CDR2 is FQNEAQ (reference sequence). The CDR3 has 16 residues. V was clipped by 4 bases and J by 6 bases, with 18 bases between them.

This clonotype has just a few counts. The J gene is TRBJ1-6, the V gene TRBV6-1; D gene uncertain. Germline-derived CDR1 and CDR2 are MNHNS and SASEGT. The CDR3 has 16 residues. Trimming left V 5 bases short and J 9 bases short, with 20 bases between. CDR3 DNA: TGTGCCAGCAGTCCGGAATTTGCGAATGTTGGTTCACCCCTCCACTTT. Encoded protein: CASSPEFANVGSPLHF.

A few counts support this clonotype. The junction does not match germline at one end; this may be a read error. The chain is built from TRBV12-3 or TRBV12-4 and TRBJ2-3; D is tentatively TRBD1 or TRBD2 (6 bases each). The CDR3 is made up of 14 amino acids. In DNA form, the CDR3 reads TGTGCCAGCAGCGGGGGCCAGGGCACATATACGCAGTATTTT. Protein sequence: CASSGGQGTYTQYF.

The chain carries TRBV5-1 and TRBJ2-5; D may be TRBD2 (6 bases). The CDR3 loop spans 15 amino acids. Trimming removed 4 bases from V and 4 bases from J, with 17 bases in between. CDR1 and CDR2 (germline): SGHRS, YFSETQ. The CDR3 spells CASSPEEGLGETQYF. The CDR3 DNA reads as TGCGCCAGCAGCCCCGAGGAGGGTTTGGGAGAGACCCAGTACTTC.

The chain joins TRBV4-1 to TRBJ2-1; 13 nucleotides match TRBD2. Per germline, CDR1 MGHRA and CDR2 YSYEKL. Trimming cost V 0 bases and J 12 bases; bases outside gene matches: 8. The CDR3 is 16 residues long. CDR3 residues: CASSQEGLAGQMGQFF. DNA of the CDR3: TGCGCCAGCAGCCAAGAGGGACTAGCGGGGCAAATGGGGCAGTTCTTC.

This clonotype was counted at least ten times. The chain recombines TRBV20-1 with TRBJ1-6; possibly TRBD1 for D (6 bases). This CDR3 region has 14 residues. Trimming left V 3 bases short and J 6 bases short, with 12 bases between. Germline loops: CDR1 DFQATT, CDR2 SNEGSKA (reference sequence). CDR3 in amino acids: CSASPTGLNSPLHF. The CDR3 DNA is TGCAGTGCTAGCCCTACAGGGCTTAATTCACCCCTCCACTTT.

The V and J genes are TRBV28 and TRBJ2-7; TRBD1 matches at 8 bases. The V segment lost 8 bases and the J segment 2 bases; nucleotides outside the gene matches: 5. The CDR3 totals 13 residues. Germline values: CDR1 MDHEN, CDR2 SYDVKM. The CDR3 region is CASGQGIAYEQYF. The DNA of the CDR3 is TGTGCCAGCGGACAGGGAATTGCCTACGAGCAGTACTTC.

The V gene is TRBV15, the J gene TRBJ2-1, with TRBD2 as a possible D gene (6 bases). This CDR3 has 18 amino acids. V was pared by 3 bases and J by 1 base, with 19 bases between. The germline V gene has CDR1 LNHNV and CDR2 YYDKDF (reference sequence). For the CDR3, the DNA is TGTGCCACCAGCAGTCGGGAGCAACCGGGACGATCCTACAATGAGCAGTTCTTC. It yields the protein CATSSREQPGRSYNEQFF.

The CDR3 coding sequence is TGTGCTAGTGGTTTGGTACAGGGGATGAACACTGAAGCTTTCTTT. It encodes CASGLVQGMNTEAFF. The chain employs TRBV12-5 and TRBJ1-1; 7 nucleotides line up with TRBD1. Germline CDR1 reads LGHNT; CDR2 reads FRNRAP. The CDR3 sequence is 15 residues long. V trimming: 0 bases; J trimming: 0 bases; junction bases outside the gene matches: 1.

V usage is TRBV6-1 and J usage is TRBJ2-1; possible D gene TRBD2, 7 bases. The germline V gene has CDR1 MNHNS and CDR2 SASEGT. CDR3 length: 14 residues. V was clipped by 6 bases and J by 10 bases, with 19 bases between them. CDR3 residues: CASSPGRGGGEQFF. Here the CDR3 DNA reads TGTGCCAGCAGCCCCGGCCGTGGGGGGGGCGAGCAGTTCTTC.

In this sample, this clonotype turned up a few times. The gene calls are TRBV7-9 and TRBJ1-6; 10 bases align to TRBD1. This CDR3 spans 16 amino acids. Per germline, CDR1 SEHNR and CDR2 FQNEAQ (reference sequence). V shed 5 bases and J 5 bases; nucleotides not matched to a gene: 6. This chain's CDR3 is CASSLRQGANNSPLHF. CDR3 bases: TGTGCCAGCAGCCTAAGACAGGGGGCCAATAATTCACCCCTCCACTTT.

DNA of the CDR3: TGTGCCAGCAGCGTAGAGTCTGGGACAGGGTTCTACGAGCAGTACTTC. Translating gives CASSVESGTGFYEQYF. The chain combines TRBV9 with TRBJ2-7; 9 bases are a match to TRBD1. CDR1 SGDLS and CDR2 YYNGEE come from the germline V gene. J lost 3 bases, V lost 0 bases, and 7 bases had no gene match. The CDR3 runs 16 residues.

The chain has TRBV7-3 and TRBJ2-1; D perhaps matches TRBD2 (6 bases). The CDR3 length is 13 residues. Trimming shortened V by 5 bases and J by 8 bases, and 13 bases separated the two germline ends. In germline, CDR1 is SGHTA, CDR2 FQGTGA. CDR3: CASSASSDHEQFF. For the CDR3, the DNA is TGTGCCAGCAGCGCTTCTAGCGACCATGAGCAGTTCTTC.

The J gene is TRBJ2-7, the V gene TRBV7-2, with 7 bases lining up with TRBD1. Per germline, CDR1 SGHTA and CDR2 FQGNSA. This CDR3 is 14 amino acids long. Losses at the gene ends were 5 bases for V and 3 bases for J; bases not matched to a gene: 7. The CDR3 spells CASSRRQGNYEQYF. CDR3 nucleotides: TGTGCCAGCAGCAGAAGACAGGGAAACTACGAGCAGTACTTC.

The CDR3 spells CSVVHGSGGLGEQYF. The CDR3 region has the DNA TGCAGCGTTGTTCATGGGTCAGGGGGTCTTGGCGAGCAGTACTTC. The chain uses TRBV29-1 and TRBJ2-7; TRBD1 matches at 7 bases. The ends lost 4 bases at V and 6 bases at J; junction bases unmatched: 15. CDR1 is SQVTM and CDR2 is ANQGSEA in the germline V gene. This CDR3 is 15 amino acids long.

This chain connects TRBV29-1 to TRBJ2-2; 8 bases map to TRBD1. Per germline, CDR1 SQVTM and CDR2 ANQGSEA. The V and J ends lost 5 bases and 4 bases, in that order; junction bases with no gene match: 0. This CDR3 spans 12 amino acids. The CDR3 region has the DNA TGCAGCGTTACAGGGGGCACCGGGGAGCTGTTTTTT. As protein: CSVTGGTGELFF.

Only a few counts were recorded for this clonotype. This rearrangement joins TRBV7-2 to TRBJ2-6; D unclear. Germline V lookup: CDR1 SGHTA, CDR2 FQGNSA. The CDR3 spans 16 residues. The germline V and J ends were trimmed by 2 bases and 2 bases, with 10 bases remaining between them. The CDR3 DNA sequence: TGTGCCAGCAGCTTATCCTGGGGTGCTGGGGCCAACGTCCTGACTTTC. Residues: CASSLSWGAGANVLTF.

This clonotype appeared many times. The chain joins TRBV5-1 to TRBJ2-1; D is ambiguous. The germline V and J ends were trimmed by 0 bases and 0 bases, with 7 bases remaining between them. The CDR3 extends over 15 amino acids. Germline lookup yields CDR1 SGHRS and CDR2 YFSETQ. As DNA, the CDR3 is TGCGCCAGCAGCTTGGCTTCAAGCTCCTACAATGAGCAGTTCTTC. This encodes CASSLASSSYNEQFF.

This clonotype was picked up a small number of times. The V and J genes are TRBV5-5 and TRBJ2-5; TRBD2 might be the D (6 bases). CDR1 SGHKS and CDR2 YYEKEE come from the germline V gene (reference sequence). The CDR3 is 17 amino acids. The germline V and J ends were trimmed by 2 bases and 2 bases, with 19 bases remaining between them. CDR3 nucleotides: TGTGCCAGCAGCTTACACCCAGCGGGCGTACTACAAGAGACCCAGTACTTC. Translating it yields CASSLHPAGVLQETQYF. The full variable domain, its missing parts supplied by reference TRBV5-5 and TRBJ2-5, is DAGVTQSPTHLIKTRGQQVTLRCSPISGHKSVSWYQQVLGQGPQFIFQYYEKEERGRGNFPDRFSARQFPNYSSELNVNALLLGDSALYLCASSLHPAGVLQETQYFGPGTRLLVL.

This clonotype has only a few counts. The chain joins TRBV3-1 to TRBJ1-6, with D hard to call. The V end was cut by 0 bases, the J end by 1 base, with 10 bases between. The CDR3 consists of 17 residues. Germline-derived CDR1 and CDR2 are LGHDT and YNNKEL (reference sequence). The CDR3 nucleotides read TGTGCCAGCAGCCAAGACGTGGGCGGGTCCTATAATTCACCCCTCCACTTT. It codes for CASSQDVGGSYNSPLHF.

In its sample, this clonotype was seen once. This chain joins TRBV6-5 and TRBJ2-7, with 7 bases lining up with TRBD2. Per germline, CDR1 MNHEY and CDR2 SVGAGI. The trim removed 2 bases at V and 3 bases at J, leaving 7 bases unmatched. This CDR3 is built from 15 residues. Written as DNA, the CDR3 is TGTGCCAGCAGTTACCGGATGACTAGCAGCTACGAGCAGTACTTC. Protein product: CASSYRMTSSYEQYF.

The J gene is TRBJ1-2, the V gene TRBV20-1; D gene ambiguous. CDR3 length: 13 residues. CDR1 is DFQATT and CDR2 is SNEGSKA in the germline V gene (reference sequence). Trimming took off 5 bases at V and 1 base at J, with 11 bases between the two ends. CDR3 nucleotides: TGCAGTGCTGGCCGGCCGGATAACTATGGCTACACCTTC. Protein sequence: CSAGRPDNYGYTF.

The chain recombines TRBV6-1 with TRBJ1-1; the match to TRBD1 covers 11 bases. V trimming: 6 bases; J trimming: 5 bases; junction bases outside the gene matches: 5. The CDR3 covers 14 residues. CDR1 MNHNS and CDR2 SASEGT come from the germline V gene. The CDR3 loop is CASRHGQGATEAFF. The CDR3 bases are TGTGCCAGCAGACACGGACAGGGGGCAACTGAAGCTTTCTTT.

CDR3 protein: CSATAGGSNQPQHF. The CDR3, as DNA: TGCAGCGCCACGGCAGGGGGGTCCAATCAGCCCCAGCATTTT. The rearrangement joins TRBV29-1 to TRBJ1-5, with TRBD1 identical over 7 bases. The junction had 9 bases not matched to a gene; V was cut back by 7 bases and J by 3 bases. Per germline, CDR1 SQVTM and CDR2 ANQGSEA. This CDR3 region has 14 residues.

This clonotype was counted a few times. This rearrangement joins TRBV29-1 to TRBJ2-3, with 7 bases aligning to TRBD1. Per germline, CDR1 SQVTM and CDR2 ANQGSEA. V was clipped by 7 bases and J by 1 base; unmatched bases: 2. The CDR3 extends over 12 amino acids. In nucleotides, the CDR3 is TGCAGCGCTGGACAGGGCACAGATACGCAGTATTTT. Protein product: CSAGQGTDTQYF.